This T cell receptor (beta chain) was sequenced for a study of shared clonotypes between healthy human individuals. Without sorting, samples used tens of millions of PBMCs for genomic DNA. This clone was seen only once. Its target is unknown. Findings and limits, study-wide: The genetic and exposure-history diversity represented was limited by few donors.

The CDR3 runs 18 residues. The junction had 13 bases not matched to a gene; V was cut back by 2 bases and J by 9 bases. Looked up from germline, CDR1 is SGHRS and CDR2 is YFSETQ. As processed by the authors: ImmunoSEQ supplied junction-only sequences lacking quality scores, so filtering was different. Sequencing used immunoSEQ multiplex PCR; TCRdb keeps in-frame clones, though not all of them. The V and J calls and clone size were taken over from that table, and D and trimming were inferred from the DNA. The sample has some 450,000 clones; more than 70% are singletons. The sequence was obtained from a woman between 35 and 50 years old in good health. Some clones in this sample may be carry-over from other donors' samples. V and J are TRBV5-1 and TRBJ2-1; 14 positions agree with TRBD2. The sequenced material came from PBMCs. CDR3 DNA sequence: TGCGCCAGCAGCTTACTCCCGGGACTAGCGGGAGCCACGGTTGAGCAGTTCTTC. Its translation is CASSLLPGLAGATVEQFF.